This T cell receptor (beta chain) was recovered during a study of early stage breast cancer tumors. For the study at large: Invasive lobular carcinomas made up about 30% of the 12 ER+/PR+/HER2- tumors.

Sequenced by immunoSEQ multiplex PCR; TCRdb stores in-frame clones only, minus some. The sample lists 50,000 to 65,000 clones; over 60% were seen once. Trimming shortened V by 4 bases and J by 0 bases, and 10 bases separated the two germline ends. Germline V gene sequence: CDR1 MDHEN, CDR2 SYDVKM. The CDR3 consists of 15 residues. Study-wide results and caveats: Functional markers like CD4, CD8 and FOXP3 were missed in bulk sequencing. Most shared enriched TCRB sequences were commonly generated ones.

Regarding this clone: Its antigen is as yet unknown.

The V gene is TRBV28, the J gene TRBJ2-1; a weak D match, TRBD2 (5 bases). This sequence was found in a young adult with breast cancer. The sequenced sample was blood. The CDR3 DNA reads as TGTGCCAGCAGTTCCTCTCTAGCCTCCTACAATGAGCAGTTCTTC. Translated: CASSSSLASYNEQFF.